The present TCR beta chain was sequenced within a study of cytomegalovirus exposure and HLA in healthy donors. Findings and limits, study-wide: TCR beta chains numbering 150 to 200 were designated cytomegalovirus-associated. Owing to their indistinguishability, certain V segments, notably TRBV6-2 and TRBV6-3, were excluded. One variant, a missense change in DCLRE1C, was linked in a later analysis to TCR beta V- and J-gene trimming.

Participants comprised healthy donors of bone marrow. This PCR relied on a set of 60 Vbeta primers and 13 Jbeta primers. Clones were read by immunoSEQ multiplex PCR, and TCRdb kept only the in-frame ones, dropping some. The data hold 100,000 to 150,000 clones, with around 74% observed a single time. Looked up from germline, CDR1 is MNHNY and CDR2 is SVGAGI (reference sequence). CDR3 length equals 15 residues. V lost 5 bases and J lost 6; bases outside the gene matches: 11. Regarding this clone: Its antigen remains unknown.

V gene TRBV6-6 combines with J gene TRBJ2-7; TRBD1 aligns across 9 bases. This TCR was sampled from a male donor in good health and CMV-seronegative. The sequenced sample was PBMCs. DNA of the CDR3: TGTGCCAGCAGTCCAACCGGGACAGGGTCCAGCGAGCAGTACTTC. This sequence encodes CASSPTGTGSSEQYF.